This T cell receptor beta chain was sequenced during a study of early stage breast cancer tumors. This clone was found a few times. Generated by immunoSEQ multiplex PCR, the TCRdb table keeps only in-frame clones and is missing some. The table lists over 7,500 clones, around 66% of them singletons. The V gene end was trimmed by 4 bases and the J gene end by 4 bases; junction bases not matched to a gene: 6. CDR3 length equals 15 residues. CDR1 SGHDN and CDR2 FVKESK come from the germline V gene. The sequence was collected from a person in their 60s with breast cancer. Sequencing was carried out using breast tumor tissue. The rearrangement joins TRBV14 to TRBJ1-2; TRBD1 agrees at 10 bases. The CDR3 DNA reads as TGTGCCAGCAGCCCGGGACAGGGGAGGAGCTATGGCTACACCTTC. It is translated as CASSPGQGRSYGYTF.